The 24 T cell receptor beta chains listed next were all sequenced from one sample in a study of T cells after yellow fever vaccination. TCRdb recomputed calls from the 5' RACE reads with MiXCR, one row per CDR3 protein. The sample has approximately 510,000 distinct CDR3 sequences, just over 20% seen once. Source: PBMCs, taken roughly 20 days after the first yellow fever vaccination. Every receptor here comes from a young man who received the YFV17D yellow fever vaccine.

The V and J genes are TRBV9 and TRBJ2-4; D is perhaps TRBD2 (6 bases). Germline CDR1 SGDLS, CDR2 YYNGEE. V was clipped by 8 bases and J by 1 base, with 19 bases between them. This CDR3 is 16 amino acids long. The CDR3 DNA is TGTGCCAGTCTTCAACCTAGCGAAGAGGCCAAAAACATTCAGTACTTC. Its translation is CASLQPSEEAKNIQYF.

Only a few counts were recorded for this clonotype. V gene TRBV4-2 combines with J gene TRBJ1-1; a possible D gene is TRBD1 (6 bases). CDR1 LGHNA and CDR2 YNFKEQ come from the germline V gene. This CDR3 is built from 16 residues. Deletions cut 4 bases from V and 1 base from J, with 16 bases between. This CDR3 is CASSPPIPTGNTEAFF. The CDR3, as DNA: TGTGCCAGCAGCCCGCCAATACCGACAGGGAACACTGAAGCTTTCTTT.

The V call is TRBV5-1, the J call TRBJ2-1; TRBD2 aligns across 9 bases. V trimming: 4 bases; J trimming: 8 bases; junction bases outside the gene matches: 7. CDR1 and CDR2 from the germline V gene are SGHRS and YFSETQ. There are 14 residues in the CDR3. CDR3 in amino acids: CASSMGTSNDEQFF. The CDR3 coding sequence is TGCGCCAGCAGCATGGGGACTAGCAACGATGAGCAGTTCTTC.

This clonotype was seen a handful of times. This rearrangement joins TRBV3-1 to TRBJ1-6; a weak D match, TRBD1 (5 bases). Trimming took 5 bases from V and 14 from J, leaving 13 bases between them. This CDR3 spans 12 amino acids. The germline V gene encodes CDR1 LGHDT and CDR2 YNNKEL (reference sequence). The CDR3 nucleotides are TGTGCCAGCAGCGACAGAATTACGGCCCTCCACTTT. This gives the protein CASSDRITALHF.

This chain uses TRBV5-5 with TRBJ2-1, with D possibly TRBD1 on 5 matching bases. CDR1 and CDR2 from the germline V gene are SGHKS and YYEKEE (reference sequence). The V end was cut by 0 bases, the J end by 7 bases, with 17 bases between. The CDR3 contains 16 residues. CDR3 loop: CASSLDVTQPGNEQFF. The CDR3 DNA reads TGTGCCAGCAGCTTGGACGTTACACAACCAGGGAATGAGCAGTTCTTC.

The chain is built from TRBV6-5 and TRBJ2-3; 13 bases are a match to TRBD2. Germline V gene sequence: CDR1 MNHEY, CDR2 SVGAGI. The CDR3 totals 17 residues. V lost 4 bases and J lost 2; bases outside the gene matches: 6. The CDR3 is CASSFTGTSGATDTQYF. The DNA for the CDR3 is TGTGCCAGCAGTTTTACCGGGACTAGCGGGGCCACAGATACGCAGTATTTT.

V usage is TRBV15 and J usage is TRBJ2-5, with TRBD2 matching 8 bases. With V trimmed by 6 bases and J by 5 bases, 11 bases remained unmatched. There are 15 residues in the CDR3. Germline V gives CDR1 LNHNV, CDR2 YYDKDF (reference sequence). CDR3 residues: CATRHSGALGETQYF. The DNA of the CDR3 is TGTGCCACCAGACATAGCGGGGCCTTAGGGGAGACCCAGTACTTC.

This clonotype was observed a few times. The CDR3 DNA sequence: TGTGCCATCAGTGTAGGCAGAATGAACACTGAAGCTTTCTTT. Its protein product is CAISVGRMNTEAFF. The chain employs TRBV10-3 and TRBJ1-1; no clear D. Trimming cost V 4 bases and J 0 bases, with 9 bases left between them. The CDR3 runs 14 residues. Germline assignment: CDR1 ENHRY and CDR2 SYGVKD.

This clonotype came up many times. The chain couples TRBV7-2 to TRBJ2-2, with 8 bases identical to TRBD1. The CDR3 length is 15 residues. The junction had 6 bases not matched to a gene; V was cut back by 5 bases and J by 4 bases. The germline V gene encodes CDR1 SGHTA and CDR2 FQGNSA. In DNA form, the CDR3 reads TGTGCCAGCAGCCAGACAGGGGCGGGCACCGGGGAGCTGTTTTTT. It translates to CASSQTGAGTGELFF.

The V gene is TRBV6-2 or TRBV6-3, the J gene TRBJ2-6; D tentatively fits TRBD1 or TRBD2 (6 bases each). The CDR3 contains 16 residues. Trimming stripped 2 bases from V and 6 bases from J, with 14 bases between. Germline CDR1 is MNHEY and CDR2 is SVGEGT. The chain's CDR3 is CASSYIGGLKANVLTF. The CDR3 DNA sequence: TGTGCCAGCAGTTACATAGGGGGGCTAAAGGCCAACGTCCTGACTTTC.

This clonotype was recorded a few times. V and J are TRBV4-3 and TRBJ2-7; tentatively, D is TRBD1 (6 bases). Trimming cost V 0 bases and J 2 bases, with 11 bases left between them. CDR1 LGHNA and CDR2 YSLEER come from the germline V gene. The CDR3 covers 15 residues. CDR3 sequence reads: CASSQDWPGAYEQYF. The DNA of the CDR3 is TGCGCCAGCAGCCAAGATTGGCCAGGGGCCTACGAGCAGTACTTC.

V gene TRBV12-3 or TRBV12-4 combines with J gene TRBJ1-5; TRBD1 is a possible D gene (5 bases). Trimming cost V 5 bases and J 4 bases, with 18 bases left between them. This CDR3 is built from 16 residues. The CDR3 nucleotides are TGTGCCAGCAGTCCAGGGCCTTTTCTTCGAAATCAGCCCCAGCATTTT. As protein: CASSPGPFLRNQPQHF.

The chain links TRBV18 to TRBJ2-7; D unresolved. CDR3 size: 14 residues. V was shortened by 0 bases and J by 7 bases, with 13 bases between the two germline ends. Germline CDR1 KGHSH, CDR2 LQKENI. CDR3 region: CASSPPDAPEEQYF. Written as DNA, the CDR3 is TGTGCCAGCTCACCACCTGACGCCCCGGAAGAGCAGTACTTC.

V gene TRBV5-1 combines with J gene TRBJ1-1; D may be TRBD1 (5 bases). With 3 bases removed from V and 5 bases from J, the gap between germline ends came to 20 bases. The CDR3 length is 16 residues. CDR1 and CDR2 (germline): SGHRS, YFSETQ. The CDR3 loop is CASSYLPGPLYTEAFF. The CDR3 DNA reads as TGCGCCAGCAGCTACCTACCGGGACCCCTATATACTGAAGCTTTCTTT. Full variable domain (missing parts from reference TRBV5-1 and TRBJ1-1): KAGVTQTPRYLIKTRGQQVTLSCSPISGHRSVSWYQQTPGQGLQFLFEYFSETQRNKGNFPGRFSGRQFSNSRSEMNVSTLELGDSALYLCASSYLPGPLYTEAFFGQGTRLTVV.

This clonotype was recorded a few times. This chain joins TRBV5-1 and TRBJ1-6, with D unclear. Trimming took 2 bases from V and 0 from J, leaving 3 bases between them. Germline V lookup: CDR1 SGHRS, CDR2 YFSETQ. The CDR3 runs 14 residues. The CDR3 here is CASSFVSYNSPLHF. The CDR3 nucleotides are TGCGCCAGCAGCTTTGTCTCCTATAATTCACCCCTCCACTTT.

The DNA for the CDR3 is TGTGCCAGCAGCCAATCGGGGGGGCCGGCGGTGGAGCAGTTCTTC. Residues: CASSQSGGPAVEQFF. V and J are TRBV4-2 and TRBJ2-1, with TRBD2 identical over 8 bases. The germline V gene encodes CDR1 LGHNA and CDR2 YNFKEQ. V lost 2 bases, J lost 10 bases, and 10 bases stayed unmatched. The CDR3 contains 15 residues.

The chain is built from TRBV9 and TRBJ1-5, with D tentatively TRBD1 (6 bases). The V end lost 2 bases, the J end lost 2 bases, and 11 bases lay between the germline ends. This CDR3 has 15 residues. Germline CDR1 is SGDLS and CDR2 is YYNGEE. The DNA of the CDR3 is TGTGCCAGCAGCGTCGGAGACAGGCGCAATCAGCCCCAGCATTTT. Its protein product is CASSVGDRRNQPQHF.

This clonotype was counted at least ten times. The chain couples TRBV7-9 to TRBJ1-2, with unresolved D. CDR1 SEHNR and CDR2 FQNEAQ come from the germline V gene (reference sequence). V lost 1 base and J lost 5, with 11 bases in between. The CDR3 extends over 14 amino acids. CDR3 sequence (DNA): TGTGCCAGCAGCTTAGAATGGGCAGAATATGGCTACACCTTC. Protein: CASSLEWAEYGYTF.

This clonotype was counted between two and nine times. This chain connects TRBV11-2 to TRBJ1-1; D is unclear. CDR1 SGHAT and CDR2 FQNNGV come from the germline V gene. The CDR3 spans 13 residues. The V and J ends lost 5 bases and 6 bases respectively, with 13 bases between them. The CDR3 DNA reads TGTGCCAGCAGCCCACAGCTCGCCGCTGAAGCTTTCTTT. It codes for CASSPQLAAEAFF.

The chain joins TRBV5-1 to TRBJ1-6; 8 bases match TRBD1. V lost 0 bases to trimming and J lost 7 bases; unmatched junction nucleotides: 12. Germline V gives CDR1 SGHRS, CDR2 YFSETQ. The CDR3 is made up of 18 amino acids. CDR3 in amino acids: CASSLGTGLDEGNSPLHF. In DNA, the CDR3 is TGCGCCAGCAGCTTGGGGACAGGGCTTGATGAGGGGAATTCACCCCTCCACTTT. Together with reference TRBV5-1 and TRBJ1-6, the CDR3 gives the full variable domain: KAGVTQTPRYLIKTRGQQVTLSCSPISGHRSVSWYQQTPGQGLQFLFEYFSETQRNKGNFPGRFSGRQFSNSRSEMNVSTLELGDSALYLCASSLGTGLDEGNSPLHFGNGTRLTVT.

The V gene is TRBV4-3, the J gene TRBJ2-2, with 7 bases lining up with TRBD1. This CDR3 region has 16 residues. The J segment lost 5 bases and the V segment lost 0 bases, leaving 6 bases of the junction unmatched. Germline values: CDR1 LGHNA, CDR2 YSLEER. Written as DNA, the CDR3 is TGCGCCAGCAGCCAAGAGAGGGGGCTAAGGACCGGGGAGCTGTTTTTT. It yields the protein CASSQERGLRTGELFF.

This clonotype was counted a few times. This chain connects TRBV6-1 to TRBJ2-2; TRBD2 matches 12 bases. The germline gives CDR1 MNHNS, CDR2 SASEGT. Trimming cost V 6 bases and J 4 bases; bases outside gene matches: 12. The CDR3 consists of 18 residues. The CDR3 loop is CASSRTSGGSTSTGELFF. For the CDR3, the DNA is TGTGCCAGCAGCCGTACTAGCGGGGGGTCTACCTCCACCGGGGAGCTGTTTTTT.

In regard to this clonotype: This may arise from a read error, as a much more abundant clone is one base away. The rearrangement uses TRBV15 and TRBJ2-5; tentative D call: TRBD1 (7 bases). The V gene's germline CDR1 is LNHNV and CDR2 YYDKDF (reference sequence). This CDR3 is 15 amino acids long. CDR3 residues: CAISRGGRGDETQYF. The CDR3 coding sequence is TGTGCCATCAGCAGAGGAGGCAGGGGGGACGAGACCCAGTACTTC.

The CDR3 reads CASSLARTGGPGYTF. CDR3 sequence (DNA): TGTGCCAGCAGCTTAGCACGGACAGGGGGCCCAGGCTACACCTTC. The rearrangement links TRBV7-9 to TRBJ1-2, with TRBD1 identical over 11 bases. Losses at the gene ends were 0 bases for V and 8 bases for J; bases not matched to a gene: 5. This CDR3 spans 15 amino acids. Per the germline V gene, CDR1 is SEHNR and CDR2 is FQNEAQ (reference sequence).